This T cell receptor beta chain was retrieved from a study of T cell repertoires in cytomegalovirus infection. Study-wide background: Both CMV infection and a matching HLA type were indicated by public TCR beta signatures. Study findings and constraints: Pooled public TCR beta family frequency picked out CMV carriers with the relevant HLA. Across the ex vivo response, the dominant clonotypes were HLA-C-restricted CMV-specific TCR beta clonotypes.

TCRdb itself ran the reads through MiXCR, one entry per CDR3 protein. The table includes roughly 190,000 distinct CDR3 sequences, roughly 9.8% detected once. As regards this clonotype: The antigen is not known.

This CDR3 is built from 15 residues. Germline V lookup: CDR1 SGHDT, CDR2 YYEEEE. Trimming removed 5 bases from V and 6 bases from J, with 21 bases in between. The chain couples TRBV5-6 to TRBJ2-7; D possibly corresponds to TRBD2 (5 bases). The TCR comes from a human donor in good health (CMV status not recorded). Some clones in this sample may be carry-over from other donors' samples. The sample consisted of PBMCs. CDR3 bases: TGTGCCAGCAGACTAGGTAAATGGTCTGGAATCGAGCAGTACTTC. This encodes CASRLGKWSGIEQYF.